These 3 T cell receptor beta chains came from one sample sequenced in a study of blood T cell repertoires in COVID-19. Here immunoSEQ multiplex PCR was the method, and the copy in TCRdb shows in-frame clones only, minus some. The table lists some 210,000 clones, 90% to 95% of them singletons. The sequencing sample was made of peripheral blood. All receptors derive from a man aged 25-45 years with acute or convalescent COVID-19.

The CDR3, as DNA: TGCGCCAGCAGCTTGGGTCTAGCGGGAGGGATCACAGATACGCAGTATTTT. Translation: CASSLGLAGGITDTQYF. The chain combines TRBV5-1 with TRBJ2-3; 12 bases agree with TRBD2. V dropped 0 bases and J dropped 2; count of bases not matched to a gene: 4. CDR1 and CDR2 (germline): SGHRS, YFSETQ. The CDR3 loop spans 17 amino acids. The full variable domain, completed using reference TRBV5-1 and TRBJ2-3, is KAGVTQTPRYLIKTRGQQVTLSCSPISGHRSVSWYQQTPGQGLQFLFEYFSETQRNKGNFPGRFSGRQFSNSRSEMNVSTLELGDSALYLCASSLGLAGGITDTQYFGPGTRLTVL.

This clone was detected once. CDR3 residues: CAWRKAWGGTEAFF. The CDR3 region has the DNA TGTGCCTGGAGGAAGGCCTGGGGGGGCACTGAAGCTTTCTTT. The chain joins TRBV30 to TRBJ1-1; weak D call: TRBD1 (5 bases). This CDR3 has 14 residues. Between the trimmed V and J ends, which lost 3 bases and 4 bases, there was a span of 15 bases. Germline-derived CDR1 and CDR2 are GTSNPN and SVGIG (reference sequence). The full variable domain, in which reference TRBV30 and TRBJ1-1 provide the parts outside the CDR3, is SQTIHQWPATLVQPVGSPLSLECTVEGTSNPNLYWYRQAAGRGLQLLFYSVGIGQISSEVPQNLSASRPQDRQFILSSKKLLLSDSGFYLCAWRKAWGGTEAFFGQGTRLTVV.

The CDR3 loop reads CASSLLSGQGGSPLHF. The CDR3 nucleotides read TGTGCCAGCAGTTTACTTAGCGGACAGGGGGGTTCACCCCTCCACTTT. The gene calls are TRBV28 and TRBJ1-6; 10 nucleotides line up with TRBD1. The V segment lost 2 bases and the J segment 9 bases; nucleotides outside the gene matches: 7. CDR3 size: 16 residues. Germline CDR1 and CDR2: MDHEN and SYDVKM.